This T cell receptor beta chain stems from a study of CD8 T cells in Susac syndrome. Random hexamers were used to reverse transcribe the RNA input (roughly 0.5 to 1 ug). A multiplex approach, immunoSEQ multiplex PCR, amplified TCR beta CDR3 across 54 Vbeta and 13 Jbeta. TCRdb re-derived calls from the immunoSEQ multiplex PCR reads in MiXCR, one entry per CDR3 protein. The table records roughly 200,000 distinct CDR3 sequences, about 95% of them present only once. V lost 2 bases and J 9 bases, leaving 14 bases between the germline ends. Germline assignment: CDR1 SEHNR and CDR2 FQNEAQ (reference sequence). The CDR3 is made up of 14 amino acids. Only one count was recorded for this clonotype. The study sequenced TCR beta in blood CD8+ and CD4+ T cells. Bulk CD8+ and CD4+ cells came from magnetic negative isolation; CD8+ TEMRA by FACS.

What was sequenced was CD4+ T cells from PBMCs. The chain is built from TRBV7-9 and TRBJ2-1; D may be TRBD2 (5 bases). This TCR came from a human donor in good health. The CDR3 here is CASSLFLANGEQFF. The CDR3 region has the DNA TGTGCCAGCAGCTTATTCCTAGCCAATGGTGAGCAGTTCTTC.